Presented here are 30 T cell receptor beta chains from one specimen sequenced in a study of shared clonotypes between healthy human individuals. Produced via immunoSEQ multiplex PCR; TCRdb's table is partial and in-frame only. The table has about 2,500,000 clones, 90% to 95% seen once. The sample comprised naive CD4+ T cells sorted from blood. Subset: CD45RA+ positively selected. These receptors all stem from a man aged 18 to 29 in good health.

To note about this clone: At the DNA level, this CDR3 is encoded by other sequences in the same sample as well. The genes are TRBV18 and TRBJ1-5; D possibly corresponds to TRBD1 (5 bases). This CDR3 is 14 amino acids long. Germline CDR1 reads KGHSH; CDR2 reads LQKENI. V was cut by 3 bases and J by 0 bases, with 6 bases left in between. Written as DNA, the CDR3 is TGTGCCAGCTCACCGACAGATAGCAATCAGCCCCAGCATTTT. Its protein product is CASSPTDSNQPQHF.

The chain is built from TRBV9 and TRBJ1-4; D gene unclear. Trimming took off 4 bases at V and 3 bases at J, with 7 bases between the two ends. The germline V gene has CDR1 SGDLS and CDR2 YYNGEE. CDR3 length equals 13 residues. CDR3 DNA: TGTGCCAGCAGCTCCAATCCTAATGAAAAACTGTTTTTT. Translated, it gives CASSSNPNEKLFF.

This chain connects TRBV28 to TRBJ1-5; the D gene is possibly TRBD1 (6 bases). Germline lookup yields CDR1 MDHEN and CDR2 SYDVKM. Trimming took 5 bases from V and 3 from J, leaving 11 bases between them. CDR3 length: 14 amino acids. CDR3 sequence: CASSRQGTNQPQHF. The CDR3 nucleotides read TGTGCCAGCAGTCGGCAGGGGACCAATCAGCCCCAGCATTTT. Full variable domain (rest looked up from reference TRBV28 and TRBJ1-5): DVKVTQSSRYLVKRTGEKVFLECVQDMDHENMFWYRQDPGLGLRLIYFSYDVKMKEKGDIPEGYSVSREKKERFSLILESASTNQTSMYLCASSRQGTNQPQHFGDGTRLSIL.

The V call is TRBV6-5, the J call TRBJ2-2, with 11 nucleotides matching TRBD1. This CDR3 region has 15 residues. V trimming: 6 bases; J trimming: 4 bases; junction bases outside the gene matches: 4. In germline, CDR1 is MNHEY, CDR2 SVGAGI. This CDR3 reads CASSGQGALTGELFF. CDR3 bases: TGTGCCAGCAGCGGACAGGGGGCACTCACCGGGGAGCTGTTTTTT.

In regard to this clone: Within the sample, other DNA sequences also encode this same CDR3. The chain carries TRBV18 and TRBJ2-7; D not resolved. The V and J ends lost 2 bases and 5 bases respectively, with 7 bases between them. Germline CDR1 KGHSH, CDR2 LQKENI. This CDR3 is built from 12 residues. This chain's CDR3 is CASSPLGDEQYF. CDR3 coding DNA: TGTGCCAGCTCACCATTAGGCGACGAGCAGTACTTC.

The chain links TRBV7-9 to TRBJ1-4; 7 bases align to TRBD1. Per the germline V gene, CDR1 is SEHNR and CDR2 is FQNEAQ (reference sequence). This CDR3 contains 14 residues. The V gene end was trimmed by 6 bases and the J gene end by 6 bases; junction bases not matched to a gene: 7. CDR3 bases: TGTGCCAGCAGATCTTACAGGGGAGATGAAAAACTGTTTTTT. Translated: CASRSYRGDEKLFF. Full variable domain (missing parts from reference TRBV7-9 and TRBJ1-4): DTGVSQNPRHKITKRGQNVTFRCDPISEHNRLYWYRQTLGQGPEFLTYFQNEAQLEKSRLLSDRFSAERPKGSFSTLEIQRTEQGDSAMYLCASRSYRGDEKLFFGSGTQLSVL.

V gene TRBV7-2 combines with J gene TRBJ2-1; 7 bases fit TRBD2. Trimming cost V 5 bases and J 7 bases; bases outside gene matches: 8. CDR1 and CDR2 (germline): SGHTA, FQGNSA. There are 14 residues in the CDR3. The CDR3 reads CASSLYSSGNEQFF. The CDR3, as DNA: TGTGCCAGCAGCCTATATTCTAGCGGTAATGAGCAGTTCTTC.

This clone showed up just a few times. The same CDR3 also results from other DNA sequences found in this sample. The genes are TRBV18 and TRBJ2-7, with D uncertain. CDR1 and CDR2 (germline): KGHSH, LQKENI. The CDR3 has 11 residues. V was shortened by 2 bases and J by 6 bases, with 5 bases between the two germline ends. DNA for the CDR3: TGTGCCAGCTCACCAGGGGTCGAGCAGTACTTC. Translated, it gives CASSPGVEQYF.

Details on this clone: One end of the junction does not line up with germline, which may come from a read error. This chain connects TRBV30 to TRBJ2-7, with D possibly TRBD2 on 6 matching bases. Germline lookup yields CDR1 GTSNPN and CDR2 SVGIG (reference sequence). The CDR3 runs 12 residues. The CDR3 loop is CAWSLQGPGVDF. In nucleotides, the CDR3 is TGTGCCTGGAGCCTCCAGGGACCGGGGGTGGACTTC.

This clone occurred once. In the same sample, other DNA sequences code for this CDR3. The J gene is TRBJ1-6, the V gene TRBV5-1, with D tentatively TRBD1 (5 bases). Trimming took off 0 bases at V and 4 bases at J, with 8 bases between the two ends. The CDR3 is made up of 15 amino acids. Germline V gives CDR1 SGHRS, CDR2 YFSETQ. The CDR3 loop reads CASSLDGQYNSPLHF. The CDR3 bases are TGCGCCAGCAGCTTGGATGGACAATATAATTCACCCCTCCACTTT.

This clone turned up a few times. The same CDR3 also results from other DNA sequences found in this sample. The chain couples TRBV9 to TRBJ1-1, with D hard to call. Deletions cut 0 bases from V and 4 bases from J, with 7 bases between. In germline, CDR1 is SGDLS, CDR2 YYNGEE. The CDR3 extends over 13 amino acids. The CDR3 is CASSVVEGTEAFF. CDR3 nucleotide sequence: TGTGCCAGCAGCGTAGTAGAAGGCACTGAAGCTTTCTTT.

The chain couples TRBV10-2 to TRBJ2-1; D not resolved. V dropped 0 bases and J dropped 9 bases, with 9 bases sitting between them. Germline lookup yields CDR1 WSHSY and CDR2 SAAADI. The CDR3 runs to 13 residues. This chain's CDR3 is CASSESGKAEQFF. For the CDR3, the DNA is TGCGCCAGCAGTGAGTCGGGGAAGGCTGAGCAGTTCTTC.

The sample holds one count of this clone. A read error may account for a junction end that differs from germline. V and J are TRBV30 and TRBJ1-4, with 7 bases identical to TRBD1. The germline gives CDR1 GTSNPN, CDR2 SVGIG (reference sequence). The CDR3 covers 13 residues. DNA of the CDR3: TGTGCCGGGAGACAGGGACTTTTTGAAAAACTGTTTTTT. It specifies CAGRQGLFEKLFF.

V usage is TRBV6-1 and J usage is TRBJ2-5; TRBD2 is a possible D gene (6 bases). V was cut by 7 bases and J by 1 base, with 10 bases left in between. Germline CDR1 is MNHNS and CDR2 is SASEGT. This CDR3 region has 13 residues. This chain's CDR3 is CASIRRAQETQYF. As DNA, the CDR3 is TGTGCCAGCATCCGGAGGGCCCAAGAGACCCAGTACTTC.

This chain links TRBV2 with TRBJ1-5; D uncertain. The V gene lost 7 bases and the J gene lost 11 bases, with 15 bases spanning the gap. Germline loops: CDR1 SNHLY, CDR2 FYNNEI. CDR3 length equals 12 residues. The CDR3 sequence: CASTVQGFAQHF. In DNA, the CDR3 is TGTGCCAGCACCGTGCAAGGTTTTGCCCAGCATTTT.

This clone was picked up one time. This rearrangement joins TRBV6-6 to TRBJ1-3, with TRBD1 as a possible D gene (5 bases). CDR1 and CDR2 (germline): MNHNY, SVGAGI (reference sequence). The CDR3 loop spans 14 amino acids. V lost 2 bases and J 10 bases, leaving 15 bases between the germline ends. CDR3 protein: CASSYDAQGETIYF. DNA for the CDR3: TGTGCCAGCAGTTACGATGCCCAGGGAGAGACCATATATTTT.

With regard to this clone: At one boundary the junction diverges from the germline segment, which might be a read error. CDR3 nucleotide sequence: TGTGCCAGCTCACCATTCATCGCAGCAGGCTTCACCTTC. This encodes CASSPFIAAGFTF. The rearrangement uses TRBV18 and TRBJ1-2; D is uncertain. Germline lookup yields CDR1 KGHSH and CDR2 LQKENI. The CDR3 runs to 13 residues.

The chain uses TRBV10-3 and TRBJ2-1, with 12 bases lining up with TRBD2. Looked up from germline, CDR1 is ENHRY and CDR2 is SYGVKD. V trimming: 3 bases; J trimming: 9 bases; junction bases outside the gene matches: 9. This CDR3 comprises 16 residues. CDR3 residues: CAISDPSGRAGTEQFF. CDR3 sequence (DNA): TGTGCCATCAGTGACCCTAGCGGGAGGGCCGGGACTGAGCAGTTCTTC.

The chain employs TRBV11-3 and TRBJ2-3; perhaps D is TRBD1 or TRBD2 (5 bases each). Germline CDR1 reads SGHNT; CDR2 reads YENEEA. V was cut by 2 bases and J by 4 bases, with 10 bases left in between. CDR3 length: 14 amino acids. CDR3 DNA sequence: TGTGCCAGCAGCTTATCGAGGGGCTCAGATACGCAGTATTTT. Translating gives CASSLSRGSDTQYF.

The rearrangement joins TRBV5-1 to TRBJ2-3; 7 nucleotides line up with TRBD2. The germline gives CDR1 SGHRS, CDR2 YFSETQ. V shed 1 base and J 4 bases; nucleotides not matched to a gene: 6. This CDR3 region has 15 residues. CDR3: CASSLTGGSADTQYF. CDR3 in DNA: TGCGCCAGCAGCTTGACGGGCGGGAGTGCAGATACGCAGTATTTT. Full variable domain (rest looked up from reference TRBV5-1 and TRBJ2-3): KAGVTQTPRYLIKTRGQQVTLSCSPISGHRSVSWYQQTPGQGLQFLFEYFSETQRNKGNFPGRFSGRQFSNSRSEMNVSTLELGDSALYLCASSLTGGSADTQYFGPGTRLTVL.

The chain uses TRBV5-8 and TRBJ2-3; D is unclear. The V and J ends lost 0 bases and 4 bases respectively, with 9 bases between them. Germline V gene sequence: CDR1 SGHTS, CDR2 YDEGEE. The CDR3 is 14 residues long. CDR3 nucleotides: TGTGCCAGCAGCTTGGGAGTACGGTCAGATACGCAGTATTTT. Its protein product is CASSLGVRSDTQYF.

As regards this clone: Within the sample, other DNA sequences also encode this same CDR3. This chain joins TRBV18 and TRBJ2-2, with D tentatively TRBD2 (6 bases). The germline gives CDR1 KGHSH, CDR2 LQKENI. The CDR3 is made up of 14 amino acids. V lost 3 bases and J 4 bases, leaving 9 bases between the germline ends. CDR3 sequence: CASSPSRGTGELFF. DNA of the CDR3: TGTGCCAGCTCACCCTCGCGGGGCACCGGGGAGCTGTTTTTT.

Turning to this clone: The sample has other DNA sequences that encode this CDR3 too. The chain combines TRBV7-9 with TRBJ1-1, with D maybe TRBD1 (5 bases). Germline CDR1 reads SEHNR; CDR2 reads FQNEAQ (reference sequence). Deletions cut 6 bases from V and 11 bases from J, with 16 bases between. The CDR3 consists of 12 residues. This chain's CDR3 is CASRRDFLGAFF. CDR3 DNA: TGTGCCAGCAGGCGGGACTTCTTAGGCGCTTTCTTT.

The V call is TRBV10-3, the J call TRBJ2-5; TRBD2 matches 7 bases. This CDR3 region has 14 residues. Germline V gene lookup returns CDR1 ENHRY and CDR2 SYGVKD. The ends lost 3 bases at V and 5 bases at J; junction bases unmatched: 6. The CDR3 loop reads CAISDNLGGETQYF. The CDR3 nucleotides are TGTGCCATCAGTGATAACCTGGGGGGGGAGACCCAGTACTTC.

The rearrangement joins TRBV19 to TRBJ2-7; TRBD1 might be the D (6 bases). This CDR3 spans 14 amino acids. Germline values: CDR1 LNHDA, CDR2 SQIVND (reference sequence). Trimming stripped 6 bases from V and 2 bases from J, with 14 bases between. CDR3 sequence reads: CASSRDTRAYEQYF. CDR3 nucleotides: TGTGCCAGTAGCAGGGACACCAGGGCCTACGAGCAGTACTTC.

V is TRBV6-1 and J is TRBJ2-7; D remains unclear. V lost 5 bases and J 6 bases, leaving 20 bases between the germline ends. Germline V CDR1 and CDR2: MNHNS, SASEGT. The CDR3 length is 15 residues. The CDR3 sequence: CASSSFTGGTVEQYF. Here the CDR3 DNA reads TGTGCCAGCAGTTCCTTTACGGGCGGAACAGTCGAGCAGTACTTC.

CDR3 DNA: TGCGCCAGTCGACTAGCGGAAGAGACCCAGTACTTC. This translates into CASRLAEETQYF. The chain links TRBV5-1 to TRBJ2-5; 9 positions agree with TRBD2. The length of the CDR3 is 12 residues. The trim removed 8 bases at V and 3 bases at J, leaving 2 bases unmatched. Germline CDR1 SGHRS, CDR2 YFSETQ.

The chain carries TRBV6-6 and TRBJ2-7; weak D call: TRBD1 (6 bases). The CDR3 consists of 13 residues. Looked up from germline, CDR1 is MNHNY and CDR2 is SVGAGI (reference sequence). V lost 5 bases and J lost 0, with 8 bases in between. The CDR3 region has the DNA TGTGCCAGCAGTAGGGACAACTCCTACGAGCAGTACTTC. Translated, it gives CASSRDNSYEQYF.

The V gene is TRBV7-9, the J gene TRBJ1-4; no clear D. The CDR3 is 15 residues long. The V end was cut by 3 bases, the J end by 8 bases, with 16 bases between. Germline V gene data show CDR1 as SEHNR and CDR2 as FQNEAQ (reference sequence). This CDR3 reads CASSFKIPSREKLFF. CDR3 bases: TGTGCCAGCAGCTTTAAGATCCCGAGCCGGGAAAAACTGTTTTTT.

The chain is built from TRBV28 and TRBJ2-7, with TRBD2 matching 7 bases. Germline V gene sequence: CDR1 MDHEN, CDR2 SYDVKM. V shed 5 bases, J shed 7 bases, and the junction held 17 bases outside the gene matches. The CDR3 loop spans 16 amino acids. The CDR3 nucleotides are TGTGCCAGCAGTACCGGAAAGGCGGCGGGGGAGGAGGAGCAGTACTTC. Amino acids: CASSTGKAAGEEEQYF.